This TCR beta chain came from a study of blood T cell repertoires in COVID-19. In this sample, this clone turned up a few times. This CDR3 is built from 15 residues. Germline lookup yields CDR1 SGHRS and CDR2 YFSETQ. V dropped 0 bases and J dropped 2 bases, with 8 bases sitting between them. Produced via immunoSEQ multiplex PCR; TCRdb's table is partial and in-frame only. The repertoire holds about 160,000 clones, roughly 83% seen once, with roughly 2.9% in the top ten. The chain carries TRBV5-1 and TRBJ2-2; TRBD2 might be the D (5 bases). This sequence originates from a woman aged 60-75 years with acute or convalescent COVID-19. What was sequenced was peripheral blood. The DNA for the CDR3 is TGCGCCAGCAGCTTGGAACTAGTAAACACCGGGGAGCTGTTTTTT. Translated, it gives CASSLELVNTGELFF. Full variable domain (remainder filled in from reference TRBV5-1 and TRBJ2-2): KAGVTQTPRYLIKTRGQQVTLSCSPISGHRSVSWYQQTPGQGLQFLFEYFSETQRNKGNFPGRFSGRQFSNSRSEMNVSTLELGDSALYLCASSLELVNTGELFFGEGSRLTVL.